This T cell receptor delta chain derives from a study of Vδ1+ human thymocytes. General study findings and limits: Highly polyclonal TRG and TRD repertoires with Gaussian CDR3 length distributions appeared in thymus. Many TRG clonotypes were shared between donors; TRD repertoires were essentially private. Despite high sort purity, approximately 21% of thymic T cell receptor delta sequences were Vdelta2.

A word on this clone: Antigen: not known.

Germline-derived CDR1 and CDR2 are TSWWSYY and QGS. This CDR3 has 25 amino acids. Germline trimming cut 0 bases from V and 3 bases from J; bases unmatched to any gene: 30. Extracted RNA was reverse transcribed into cDNA. The CDR3 regions were amplified by multiplex PCR from V-gene primers to a constant-region primer. TCRdb re-called clones from the multiplex PCR reads via CATT. The data contain about 75,000 delta-chain clones, about 35% of them singletons. This sequence was found in a boy less than two years old who had congenital heart surgery. The chain recombines TRDV1 with TRDJ1; 11 bases agree with TRDD3. Sequencing was carried out using Vdelta1+ gamma-delta thymocytes from the thymus. The subset here: FACS-sorted CD3+ TCRalphabeta- TCRVdelta1+ TCRVdelta2- thymocytes. CDR3 sequence (DNA): TGTGCTCTTGGGGAACTTATTTCCAAGTCCCACCCAGGCTGGGGGATACCCCTCGTCCCCGATAAACTCATCTTT. It codes for CALGELISKSHPGWGIPLVPDKLIF.